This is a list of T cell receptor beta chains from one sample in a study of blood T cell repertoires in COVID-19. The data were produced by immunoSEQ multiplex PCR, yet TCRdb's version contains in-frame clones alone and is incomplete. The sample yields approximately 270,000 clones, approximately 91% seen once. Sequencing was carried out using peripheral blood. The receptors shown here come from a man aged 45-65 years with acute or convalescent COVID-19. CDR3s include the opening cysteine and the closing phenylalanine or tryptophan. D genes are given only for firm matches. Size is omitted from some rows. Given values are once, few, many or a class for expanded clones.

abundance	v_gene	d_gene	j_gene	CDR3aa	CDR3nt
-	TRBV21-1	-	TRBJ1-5	CASRPGHNNQPQHF	TGTGCCAGCAGACCCGGACACAACAATCAGCCCCAGCATTTT
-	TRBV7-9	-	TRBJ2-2	CASRPFGTGELFF	TGTGCCAGCAGGCCCTTCGGCACCGGGGAGCTGTTTTTT
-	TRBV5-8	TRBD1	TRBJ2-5	CASSLAPGGYQETQYF	TGTGCCAGCAGCTTGGCCCCAGGGGGCTACCAAGAGACCCAGTACTTC
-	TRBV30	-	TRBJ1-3	CAWLRENGNTIYF	TGTGCCTGGTTGCGCGAAAATGGAAACACCATATATTTT
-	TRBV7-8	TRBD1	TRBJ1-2	CASSLARNRDSLVYGYTF	TGTGCCAGCAGCTTAGCGAGAAACCGGGACAGCCTAGTCTATGGCTACACCTTC
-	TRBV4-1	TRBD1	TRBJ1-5	CASSRDRGMSNQPQHF	TGCGCCAGCAGTAGGGACAGGGGAATGAGCAATCAGCCCCAGCATTTT
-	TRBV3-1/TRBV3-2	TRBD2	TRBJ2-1	CASSLVPGGAGYEQFF	TGTGCCAGCAGCCTGGTTCCCGGGGGGGCGGGCTATGAGCAGTTCTTC
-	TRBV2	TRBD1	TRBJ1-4	CASSGQPNEKLFF	TGTGCCAGCTCGGGACAGCCTAATGAAAAACTGTTTTTT
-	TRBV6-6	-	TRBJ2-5	CASSHRVYETQYF	TGTGCCAGCAGTCACCGGGTCTATGAGACCCAGTACTTC
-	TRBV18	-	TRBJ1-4	CASSPGETTNEKLFF	TGTGCCAGCTCACCCGGGGAGACAACTAATGAAAAACTGTTTTTT
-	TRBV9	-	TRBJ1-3	CASSVGSGSGNTIYF	TGTGCCAGCAGCGTCGGGAGCGGATCTGGAAACACCATATATTTT
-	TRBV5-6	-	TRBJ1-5	CASSLAGSNQPQHF	TGTGCCAGCAGCTTGGCGGGGTCAAATCAGCCCCAGCATTTT
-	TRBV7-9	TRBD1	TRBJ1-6	CASSRGQGGNSPLHF	TGTGCCAGCAGCCGAGGACAGGGTGGCAATTCACCCCTCCACTTT
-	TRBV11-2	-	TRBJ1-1	CASSPSGDTEAFF	TGTGCCAGCAGCCCGTCAGGGGATACTGAAGCTTTCTTT
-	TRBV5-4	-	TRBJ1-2	CASSPRREKYGYTF	TGTGCCAGCAGCCCCCGCAGGGAAAAGTATGGCTACACCTTC
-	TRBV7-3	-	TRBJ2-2	CASSLWAATGELFF	TGTGCCAGCAGCTTATGGGCAGCCACCGGGGAGCTGTTTTTT
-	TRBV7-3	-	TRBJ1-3	CASRGANVRNTIYF	TGTGCCAGCAGGGGCGCCAACGTGCGAAACACCATATATTTT
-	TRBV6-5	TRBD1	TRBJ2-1	CASSHGDRVFEQFF	TGTGCCAGCAGTCACGGGGACAGGGTTTTTGAGCAGTTCTTC
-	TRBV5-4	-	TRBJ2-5	CASSLGVEETQYF	TGTGCCAGCAGCTTGGGAGTGGAGGAGACCCAGTACTTC
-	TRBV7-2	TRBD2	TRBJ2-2	CASSFSGGSTGELFF	TGTGCCAGCAGCTTTAGCGGGGGGAGTACCGGGGAGCTGTTTTTT
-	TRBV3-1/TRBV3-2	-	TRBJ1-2	CASSPGGSNYGYTF	TGTGCCAGCAGCCCTGGAGGGAGTAACTATGGCTACACCTTC
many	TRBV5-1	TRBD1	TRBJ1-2	CASSFGEQGANGYTF	TGCGCCAGCAGCTTTGGCGAACAGGGGGCGAATGGCTACACCTTC
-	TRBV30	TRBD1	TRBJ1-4	CAWSPFRGNGNEKLFF	TGTGCCTGGAGTCCTTTCAGGGGGAACGGGAATGAAAAACTGTTTTTT
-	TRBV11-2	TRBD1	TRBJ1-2	CASSLGQGGNGYTF	TGTGCCAGCAGCTTGGGGCAGGGGGGAAATGGCTACACCTTC
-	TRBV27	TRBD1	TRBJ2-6	CASSENRDRSNGANVLTF	TGTGCCAGCAGTGAAAACCGGGACAGATCTAACGGGGCCAACGTCCTGACTTTC
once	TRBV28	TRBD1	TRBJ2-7	CASSFNRGEQYF	TGTGCCAGCAGTTTTAACAGGGGTGAGCAGTACTTC
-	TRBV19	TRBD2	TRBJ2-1	CASSISGTSVSSYNEQFF	TGTGCCAGTAGTATTTCCGGGACTAGCGTAAGCTCCTACAATGAGCAGTTCTTC
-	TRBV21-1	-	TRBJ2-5	CAARTQYF	TGTGCGGCCCGGACCCAGTACTTC
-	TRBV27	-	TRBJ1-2	CASSFRDTNYGYTF	TGTGCCAGCAGTTTTCGGGACACGAACTATGGCTACACCTTC
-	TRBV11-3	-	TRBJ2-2	CASSLFPGANTGELFF	TGTGCCAGCAGCCTTTTTCCCGGGGCGAACACCGGGGAGCTGTTTTTT
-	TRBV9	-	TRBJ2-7	CASSSSSYEQYF	TGTGCCAGCAGCTCCAGCTCCTACGAGCAGTACTTC
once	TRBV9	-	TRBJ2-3	CASSVGGKRRDTQYF	TGTGCCAGCAGCGTAGGTGGCAAAAGAAGAGATACGCAGTATTTT
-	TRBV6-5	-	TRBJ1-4	CASRLNMNEKLFF	TGTGCCAGCAGATTAAACATGAATGAAAAACTGTTTTTT
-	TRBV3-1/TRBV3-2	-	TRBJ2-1	CASSQESLNSYNEQFF	TGTGCCAGCAGCCAAGAGTCACTAAACTCCTACAATGAGCAGTTCTTC
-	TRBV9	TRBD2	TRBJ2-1	CASSLGLAGREQFF	TGTGCCAGCAGCCTCGGACTAGCGGGACGGGAGCAGTTCTTC